One sample yielded the 29 T cell receptor beta chains listed below, sequenced in a study of T cell responses to AZD1222 COVID-19 vaccine (dated by TCRdb to about 2021). In light of the paper, this sample's time point label describes: baseline before first vaccination. The method was the immunoSEQ multiplex PCR assay. TCRdb obtained this table from immuneACCESS and retained in-frame rearrangements with V and J assigned. These tables miss some clones; where compared with another copy, unresolved V genes account for less than half of the shortfall, and the remainder is unexplained. The sample table holds some 100,000 clones, of which about 88% were seen once. Over 15% of the sample goes to the ten largest clones. This specimen consisted of peripheral blood, obtained on day 0 of AZD1222 vaccination. Receptors were obtained from an adult in good health.

The chain couples TRBV6-5 to TRBJ1-2, with D maybe TRBD1 (6 bases). The CDR3 totals 14 residues. V dropped 5 bases and J dropped 3 bases, with 13 bases sitting between them. Germline loops: CDR1 MNHEY, CDR2 SVGAGI. This chain's CDR3 is CASSRSGGDYGYTF. DNA of the CDR3: TGTGCCAGCAGTCGCTCCGGGGGCGACTATGGCTACACCTTC.

This chain joins TRBV28 and TRBJ1-2; 7 bases fit TRBD1. This CDR3 has 14 residues. Germline V gene data show CDR1 as MDHEN and CDR2 as SYDVKM. Losses at the gene ends were 6 bases for V and 9 bases for J; bases not matched to a gene: 13. In DNA, the CDR3 is TGTGCCAGCAGGGTCCCAGGGGGGGGGATTAGCTACACCTTC. It yields the protein CASRVPGGGISYTF.

CDR3 residues: CASSESGGETQYF. The CDR3 DNA reads as TGCGCCAGCAGTGAGTCAGGGGGAGAGACCCAGTACTTC. The chain joins TRBV10-2 to TRBJ2-5; D may be TRBD1 (6 bases). Germline V gives CDR1 WSHSY, CDR2 SAAADI. Trimming took off 0 bases at V and 4 bases at J, with 6 bases between the two ends. This CDR3 has 13 amino acids.

The gene calls are TRBV5-1 and TRBJ2-7; D gene ambiguous. The CDR3 contains 15 residues. In germline, CDR1 is SGHRS, CDR2 YFSETQ. The V gene lost 0 bases and the J gene lost 6 bases, with 16 bases spanning the gap. The CDR3 reads CASSLGAGRSVEQYF. The CDR3 coding sequence is TGCGCCAGCAGCTTGGGGGCAGGTCGGTCCGTCGAGCAGTACTTC.

This clone occurred once. This chain connects TRBV6-5 to TRBJ2-3; no clear D gene. V lost 0 bases and J lost 7, with 8 bases in between. Germline CDR1 reads MNHEY; CDR2 reads SVGAGI. The CDR3 runs to 13 residues. This CDR3 is CASSYSKEHTQYF. The CDR3 DNA is TGTGCCAGCAGTTACTCGAAGGAGCATACGCAGTATTTT.

Written as DNA, the CDR3 is TGTGCCAGCAGCCCGCAGGGGAGGTCCGAAAAACTGTTTTTT. Protein product: CASSPQGRSEKLFF. This sequence joins TRBV4-2 and TRBJ1-4, with D perhaps matching TRBD1 (6 bases). The CDR3 extends over 14 amino acids. CDR1 and CDR2 (germline): LGHNA, YNFKEQ. The V gene lost 4 bases and the J gene lost 8 bases, with 14 bases spanning the gap.

The CDR3 sequence is CASSQGGQGNQPQHF. The CDR3 coding sequence is TGTGCCAGCAGCCAAGGCGGACAGGGAAATCAGCCCCAGCATTTT. The V gene is TRBV3-1 (or the pseudogene TRBV3-2), the J gene TRBJ1-5; TRBD1 agrees at 8 bases. The V and J ends lost 1 base and 4 bases, in that order; junction bases with no gene match: 3. Per the germline V gene, CDR1 is LGHDT and CDR2 is YNNKEL (reference sequence). The CDR3 consists of 15 residues.

The chain joins TRBV28 to TRBJ1-5; possibly TRBD1 for D (5 bases). The V end was cut by 6 bases, the J end by 0 bases, with 18 bases between. Germline CDR1 MDHEN, CDR2 SYDVKM. There are 17 residues in the CDR3. CDR3: CASSGGWGSYSNQPQHF. Written as DNA, the CDR3 is TGTGCCAGCAGCGGGGGGTGGGGATCATATAGCAATCAGCCCCAGCATTTT.

The chain couples TRBV5-4 to TRBJ1-2, with 7 bases lining up with TRBD1. CDR1 and CDR2 from the germline V gene are SGHNT and YYREEE (reference sequence). There are 14 residues in the CDR3. V shed 4 bases and J 4 bases; nucleotides not matched to a gene: 7. This CDR3 reads CASSLGQASYGYTF. The CDR3 nucleotides are TGTGCCAGCAGCCTAGGACAGGCCAGCTATGGCTACACCTTC.

Turning to this clone: At one end, the junction sequence differs from germline, possibly due to a read error. Other nucleotide sequences from this sample produce the same CDR3. The V call is TRBV9, the J call TRBJ1-5, with 7 bases that match TRBD1. Per the germline V gene, CDR1 is SGDLS and CDR2 is YYNGEE. The CDR3 loop spans 15 amino acids. The CDR3 DNA is TGCGCCAGCAGCGTAGAAGGGGGACAGAATCAGCCCCAGCATTTT. As protein: CASSVEGGQNQPQHF.

The chain links TRBV29-1 to TRBJ2-7, with D perhaps being TRBD1 or TRBD2 (5 bases each). Trimming took off 6 bases at V and 3 bases at J, with 12 bases between the two ends. The germline CDR1 and CDR2 sequences are SQVTM and ANQGSEA. The CDR3 extends over 12 amino acids. As DNA, the CDR3 is TGCAGCGTAGGGACCCAATACTACGAGCAGTACTTC. It is translated as CSVGTQYYEQYF.

The CDR3 DNA is TGTGCCAGCTCTTTACAGCCGAACACTGAAGCTTTCTTT. This sequence encodes CASSLQPNTEAFF. The chain uses TRBV2 and TRBJ1-1; D remains ambiguous. Germline CDR1 reads SNHLY; CDR2 reads FYNNEI. With 8 bases removed from V and 1 base from J, the gap between germline ends came to 11 bases. The CDR3 loop spans 13 amino acids.

This chain connects TRBV5-1 to TRBJ1-2; D ambiguous. CDR1 is SGHRS and CDR2 is YFSETQ in the germline V gene. The length of the CDR3 is 12 residues. V shed 10 bases and J shed 1 base, with 11 bases lying between them. CDR3 coding DNA: TGCGCCTCCCGGGAGGGTAACTATGGCTACACCTTC. Its translation is CASREGNYGYTF.

This rearrangement joins TRBV7-9 to TRBJ1-2; D is possibly TRBD1 (6 bases). The V and J ends lost 1 base and 4 bases respectively, with 10 bases between them. Germline lookup yields CDR1 SEHNR and CDR2 FQNEAQ (reference sequence). CDR3 size: 14 residues. CDR3 sequence: CASSLGQAAYGYTF. The CDR3 nucleotides read TGTGCCAGCAGCTTAGGACAGGCTGCCTATGGCTACACCTTC.

This clone was counted a single time. It is unclear where the CDR3 begins or ends on the DNA, so no DNA is shown, and the CDR3 is as TCRdb lists it. CDR3 sequence reads: CASSSSTVYEQYF. V usage is TRBV27 and J usage is TRBJ2-7; TRBD1, the table's D call, lacks a check against the DNA. Germline V lookup: CDR1 MNHEY, CDR2 SMNVEV (reference sequence). With termini counted, the CDR3 has 13 amino acids.

This chain connects TRBV18 to TRBJ2-5, with no clear D. Germline CDR1 reads KGHSH; CDR2 reads LQKENI. The CDR3 contains 15 residues. Trimming pared 0 bases from V and 2 bases from J, leaving 10 bases between. The CDR3: CASSPPAQTQETQYF. CDR3 DNA sequence: TGTGCCAGCTCACCACCGGCTCAGACTCAAGAGACCCAGTACTTC. Full variable domain (missing parts from reference TRBV18 and TRBJ2-5): NAGVMQNPRHLVRRRGQEARLRCSPMKGHSHVYWYRQLPEEGLKFMVYLQKENIIDESGMPKERFSAEFPKEGPSILRIQQVVRGDSAAYFCASSPPAQTQETQYFGPGTRLLVL.

This chain uses TRBV6-1 with TRBJ1-2; no clear D gene. Germline V gene sequence: CDR1 MNHNS, CDR2 SASEGT. The length of the CDR3 is 15 residues. Between the trimmed V and J ends, which lost 1 base and 4 bases, there was a span of 13 bases. The CDR3 is CASSEGLGGVYGYTF. As DNA, the CDR3 is TGTGCCAGCAGTGAAGGGTTGGGTGGGGTCTATGGCTACACCTTC.

The V call is TRBV5-1, the J call TRBJ1-1; no clear D gene. The V end lost 0 bases, the J end lost 0 bases, and 12 bases lay between the germline ends. Germline-derived CDR1 and CDR2 are SGHRS and YFSETQ. The CDR3 spans 16 residues. This CDR3 reads CASSLAGQSLNTEAFF. CDR3 bases: TGCGCCAGCAGCTTGGCCGGGCAAAGCTTGAACACTGAAGCTTTCTTT.

This clone was seen a single time. V is TRBV13 and J is TRBJ1-1; D is possibly TRBD1 (5 bases). CDR1 and CDR2 from the germline V gene are PRHDT and FYEKMQ (reference sequence). The CDR3 is 16 residues long. Trimming removed 5 bases at V and 1 base at J, with 17 bases between. CDR3: CASSRWSQGTNTEAFF. Here the CDR3 DNA reads TGTGCCAGCAGCCGATGGTCCCAAGGGACGAACACTGAAGCTTTCTTT.

The J gene is TRBJ1-2, the V gene TRBV19, with TRBD1 matching over 7 bases. The germline gives CDR1 LNHDA, CDR2 SQIVND (reference sequence). The CDR3 runs to 15 residues. V lost 9 bases to trimming and J lost 0 bases; unmatched junction nucleotides: 10. The CDR3 DNA is TGTGCCAGCGACCCGTCCGGGACAGCTAACTATGGCTACACCTTC. As protein: CASDPSGTANYGYTF.

CDR3 sequence: CASSPPVRGDSYNEQFF. The DNA of the CDR3 is TGCGCCAGCAGCCCCCCGGTCAGGGGGGACTCTTACAATGAGCAGTTCTTC. V usage is TRBV5-1 and J usage is TRBJ2-1; perhaps TRBD1 as D (7 bases). V lost 4 bases to trimming and J lost 4 bases, with 21 bases between them. Germline V gene sequence: CDR1 SGHRS, CDR2 YFSETQ. The CDR3 is 17 amino acids. Looking up the rest from reference TRBV5-1 and TRBJ2-1 gives the full variable domain: KAGVTQTPRYLIKTRGQQVTLSCSPISGHRSVSWYQQTPGQGLQFLFEYFSETQRNKGNFPGRFSGRQFSNSRSEMNVSTLELGDSALYLCASSPPVRGDSYNEQFFGPGTRLTVL.

This clone was seen once. V gene TRBV29-1 combines with J gene TRBJ2-3, with 8 bases fitting TRBD1. Germline V lookup: CDR1 SQVTM, CDR2 ANQGSEA. After removal of 4 bases from V and 8 bases from J, the junction contained 20 bases not matched to a gene. The CDR3 runs to 17 residues. In nucleotides, the CDR3 is TGCAGCGTTGCACAGGACAGGGTCTTGCTCAACCGAGTTACGCAGTATTTT. This codes for CSVAQDRVLLNRVTQYF.

By frequency in the sample, this clone is medium-sized. The chain has TRBV27 and TRBJ2-1; 8 nucleotides agree with TRBD2. The V gene end was trimmed by 6 bases and the J gene end by 9 bases; junction bases not matched to a gene: 13. The CDR3 covers 15 residues. Looked up from germline, CDR1 is MNHEY and CDR2 is SMNVEV (reference sequence). The CDR3 DNA is TGTGCCAGCAGCTTAGCGGGACCCGGTTTCGGTGAGCAGTTCTTC. This gives the protein CASSLAGPGFGEQFF.

This clone appeared a single time. The gene calls are TRBV20-1 and TRBJ1-1; weak D call: TRBD1 (5 bases). The CDR3 contains 13 residues. Germline V gene sequence: CDR1 DFQATT, CDR2 SNEGSKA (reference sequence). Trimming pared 3 bases from V and 1 base from J, leaving 9 bases between. CDR3 bases: TGCAGTGCTAGTTCAGGACAGAACACTGAAGCTTTCTTT. It codes for CSASSGQNTEAFF.

V and J are TRBV6-6 and TRBJ2-7; 10 bases align to TRBD1. CDR3 length equals 15 residues. With V trimmed by 5 bases and J by 6 bases, 10 bases remained unmatched. Germline CDR1 and CDR2: MNHNY and SVGAGI (reference sequence). CDR3 sequence: CASSSRTGGMSEQYF. In DNA, the CDR3 is TGTGCCAGCAGTAGCCGGACAGGGGGGATGTCCGAGCAGTACTTC.

The chain uses TRBV24-1 and TRBJ2-1, with TRBD2 as a possible D gene (6 bases). Germline V gives CDR1 KGHDR, CDR2 SFDVKD. V lost 5 bases and J 0 bases, leaving 13 bases between the germline ends. The CDR3 runs 16 residues. The CDR3 reads CATSGSSGSSYNEQFF. The CDR3 DNA reads as TGTGCCACCAGTGGAAGTAGCGGTAGCTCCTACAATGAGCAGTTCTTC.

The chain links TRBV2 to TRBJ1-1; no reliable D call. V lost 6 bases and J lost 0, with 8 bases in between. The CDR3 extends over 13 amino acids. CDR1 and CDR2 (germline): SNHLY, FYNNEI. CDR3 coding DNA: TGTGCCAGCAGAACCGCTATGAACACTGAAGCTTTCTTT. It encodes CASRTAMNTEAFF.

This clone showed up just once. V is TRBV6-5 and J is TRBJ1-2; D call uncertain. CDR1 and CDR2 from the germline V gene are MNHEY and SVGAGI. Trimming shortened V by 4 bases and J by 2 bases, and 11 bases separated the two germline ends. The CDR3 runs to 14 residues. The CDR3 protein is CASSLSELNYGYTF. The DNA for the CDR3 is TGTGCCAGCAGTTTGTCGGAACTGAACTATGGCTACACCTTC.

The rearrangement links TRBV12-5 to TRBJ2-2; D gene unclear. The germline V gene encodes CDR1 LGHNT and CDR2 FRNRAP. V lost 5 bases, J lost 5 bases, and 9 bases lay in between. CDR3 length: 13 amino acids. CDR3 sequence: CASGPQATGELFF. The CDR3, as DNA: TGTGCTAGTGGTCCCCAGGCGACCGGGGAGCTGTTTTTT.